These 28 T cell receptor beta chains came from one sample sequenced in a study of shared clonotypes between healthy human individuals. Clones were sequenced by immunoSEQ multiplex PCR, and TCRdb holds only the in-frame ones, with some missing. The sample shows roughly 1,800,000 clones, approximately 94% of them seen only once. Naive CD8 cells, CD45RO-negative and positively selected for CCR7, excluded terminally differentiated effector memory CD45RA+ cells. The sequenced material came from naive CD8+ T cells sorted from blood. These receptors originate from a man aged 18-30 years in good health.

The J gene is TRBJ1-5, the V gene TRBV6-1; no clear D. V lost 2 bases and J lost 5, with 10 bases in between. Germline lookup yields CDR1 MNHNS and CDR2 SASEGT. The CDR3 consists of 14 residues. The CDR3 nucleotides read TGTGCCAGCAGTGAAAGGCCTGGTTATCAGCCCCAGCATTTT. This translates into CASSERPGYQPQHF.

This clone was picked up one time. The chain links TRBV13 to TRBJ2-7; weak D call: TRBD1 (7 bases). V was shortened by 5 bases and J by 0 bases, with 14 bases between the two germline ends. CDR1 and CDR2 (germline): PRHDT, FYEKMQ (reference sequence). This CDR3 region has 15 residues. CDR3 nucleotides: TGTGCCAGCAGCGCGGGACAGTACAACTCCTACGAGCAGTACTTC. This sequence encodes CASSAGQYNSYEQYF.

J is TRBJ1-2 and V is TRBV6-1; TRBD1 matches at 7 bases. The CDR3 runs 14 residues. Germline CDR1 and CDR2: MNHNS and SASEGT. V lost 7 bases and J lost 4; bases outside the gene matches: 9. CDR3 protein: CASTKSGTVYGYTF. The CDR3 DNA reads TGTGCCAGCACCAAATCGGGGACAGTCTATGGCTACACCTTC.

CDR3 region: CASSLAGNTIYF. The DNA of the CDR3 is TGTGCCAGCAGTTTGGCGGGAAACACCATATATTTT. J is TRBJ1-3 and V is TRBV6-6; no firm D call. The CDR3 loop spans 12 amino acids. Looked up from germline, CDR1 is MNHNY and CDR2 is SVGAGI (reference sequence). V was trimmed by 4 bases and J by 4 bases, leaving 5 bases between them.

The rearrangement uses TRBV5-1 and TRBJ2-2; 9 nucleotides match TRBD2. Germline CDR1 reads SGHRS; CDR2 reads YFSETQ. V lost 0 bases, J lost 3 bases, and 9 bases stayed unmatched. The CDR3 is made up of 18 amino acids. The CDR3 loop reads CASSLGLAGSTDTGELFF. The CDR3 DNA sequence: TGCGCCAGCAGCTTGGGGCTAGCGGGATCCACCGACACCGGGGAGCTGTTTTTT.

The genes are TRBV19 and TRBJ2-7; 8 bases align to TRBD1. The CDR3 is made up of 13 amino acids. Germline CDR1 reads LNHDA; CDR2 reads SQIVND (reference sequence). The ends lost 11 bases at V and 2 bases at J; junction bases unmatched: 8. The CDR3, as DNA: TGTGCCCCTTTCGGGACAGGTCCCTACGAGCAGTACTTC. The encoded protein is CAPFGTGPYEQYF.

Comment on this clone: At the DNA level, this CDR3 is encoded by other sequences in the same sample as well. The CDR3 region has the DNA TGCGCCAGCAGCCAAGGGGCTAGCGGAGGCTCCTACGAGCAGTACTTC. Protein product: CASSQGASGGSYEQYF. This chain links TRBV4-1 with TRBJ2-7; the match to TRBD2 covers 7 bases. The CDR3 spans 16 residues. Germline V gives CDR1 MGHRA, CDR2 YSYEKL. V dropped 1 base and J dropped 0; count of bases not matched to a gene: 6.

The V gene is TRBV27, the J gene TRBJ2-7; D remains ambiguous. Germline V gene data show CDR1 as MNHEY and CDR2 as SMNVEV (reference sequence). The V and J ends lost 5 bases and 3 bases respectively, with 8 bases between them. There are 12 residues in the CDR3. The CDR3 loop is CASSGFNYEQYF. The CDR3, as DNA: TGTGCCAGCAGTGGGTTCAACTACGAGCAGTACTTC.

This clone appeared a single time. The rearrangement uses TRBV19 and TRBJ2-7; D is unresolved. Germline CDR1 LNHDA, CDR2 SQIVND (reference sequence). This CDR3 spans 14 amino acids. V lost 3 bases, J lost 3 bases, and 12 bases lay in between. The CDR3 DNA reads TGTGCCAGTAGTATCAATCACTTGAACTACGAGCAGTACTTC. Translated: CASSINHLNYEQYF.

J is TRBJ1-1 and V is TRBV2, with D perhaps TRBD1 (5 bases). Germline V gene data show CDR1 as SNHLY and CDR2 as FYNNEI. Trimming took 3 bases from V and 4 from J, leaving 15 bases between them. The CDR3 is 15 residues long. The CDR3 region is CASSDVQGSGTEAFF. The DNA for the CDR3 is TGTGCCAGCAGTGATGTTCAGGGCTCGGGCACTGAAGCTTTCTTT.

V is TRBV13 and J is TRBJ1-1; D possibly corresponds to TRBD1 (5 bases). The CDR3 covers 12 residues. Trimming removed 0 bases at V and 7 bases at J, with 6 bases between. Germline CDR1 PRHDT, CDR2 FYEKMQ (reference sequence). DNA of the CDR3: TGTGCCAGCAGCTTAGGGACAGTTGAAGCTTTCTTT. It codes for CASSLGTVEAFF.

The chain combines TRBV4-2 with TRBJ2-7, with a possible D match to TRBD2 (6 bases). V gave up 0 bases and J gave up 7 bases, with 16 bases separating them. Germline CDR1 reads LGHNA; CDR2 reads YNFKEQ. The CDR3 extends over 15 amino acids. CDR3 nucleotides: TGTGCCAGCAGCCAAGACACGGGAGTGACGGGTGAGCAGTACTTC. Amino acids: CASSQDTGVTGEQYF.

In the case of this clone: Other nucleotide sequences in the sample specify the same CDR3. The chain links TRBV7-2 to TRBJ2-1; 8 bases fit TRBD2. V lost 1 base to trimming and J lost 0 bases; unmatched junction nucleotides: 5. Germline V gene data show CDR1 as SGHTA and CDR2 as FQGNSA. The CDR3 is made up of 17 amino acids. The CDR3 loop is CASSLVPGTSSYNEQFF. The CDR3 nucleotides read TGTGCCAGCAGCTTAGTCCCTGGGACTAGCTCCTACAATGAGCAGTTCTTC.

The V and J genes are TRBV5-1 and TRBJ2-7; 11 bases fit TRBD2. The CDR3 loop spans 18 amino acids. Germline V gene lookup returns CDR1 SGHRS and CDR2 YFSETQ. V was pared by 4 bases and J by 2 bases, with 14 bases of the junction left unmatched. CDR3 nucleotides: TGCGCCAGCAGCCCCCTTTACCTAGCGGGAGGAGGAACCTACGAGCAGTACTTC. Translated, it gives CASSPLYLAGGGTYEQYF. Based on the CDR3 plus reference TRBV5-1 and TRBJ2-7, the full variable domain is KAGVTQTPRYLIKTRGQQVTLSCSPISGHRSVSWYQQTPGQGLQFLFEYFSETQRNKGNFPGRFSGRQFSNSRSEMNVSTLELGDSALYLCASSPLYLAGGGTYEQYFGPGTRLTVT.

In DNA, the CDR3 is TGTGCCAGTAAAGAAGACACCGGGGAGCTGTTTTTT. It is translated as CASKEDTGELFF. The rearrangement uses TRBV19 and TRBJ2-2; no firm D call. Germline V CDR1 and CDR2: LNHDA, SQIVND (reference sequence). V was cut by 7 bases and J by 3 bases, with 6 bases left in between. The CDR3 consists of 12 residues.

In DNA form, the CDR3 reads TGCGCCAGCAGCCAAGATCTGAACAGTAGGGACGGCCATGAGCAGTTCTTC. Translation gives CASSQDLNSRDGHEQFF. The genes are TRBV4-3 and TRBJ2-1; tentatively, D is TRBD1 or TRBD2 (5 bases each). Trimming removed 0 bases at V and 8 bases at J, with 20 bases between. The CDR3 runs to 17 residues. The germline V gene has CDR1 LGHNA and CDR2 YSLEER.

The rearrangement links TRBV12-1 to TRBJ2-7; TRBD1 is the table's D call, not checked against the DNA. TRBV12-1 is deemed a pseudogene. The CDR3 runs 15 residues. CDR3 in DNA: TGTGCCAGCAGCTCCCCGGGACAGGGAGACTACGAGCAGTACTTC. Its protein product is CASSSPGQGDYEQYF.

This rearrangement joins TRBV7-9 to TRBJ2-4, with 7 bases that match TRBD2. The germline CDR1 and CDR2 sequences are SEHNR and FQNEAQ (reference sequence). With V trimmed by 5 bases and J by 6 bases, 16 bases remained unmatched. The CDR3 has 17 residues. CDR3 protein: CASSPPTLREGGNIQYF. CDR3 coding DNA: TGTGCCAGCAGCCCCCCAACATTGAGGGAGGGTGGAAACATTCAGTACTTC.

The V call is TRBV20-1, the J call TRBJ1-1; D is perhaps TRBD1 (6 bases). The CDR3 sequence is 8 residues long. Germline CDR1 reads DFQATT; CDR2 reads SNEGSKA (reference sequence). V lost 6 bases to trimming and J lost 14 bases, with 10 bases between them. The CDR3 reads CSALQGFF. The CDR3 bases are TGCAGTGCCTTGCAGGGGTTCTTT.

The chain uses TRBV7-9 and TRBJ2-5; 9 nucleotides align to TRBD1. Germline V gives CDR1 SEHNR, CDR2 FQNEAQ (reference sequence). V lost 5 bases and J lost 4; bases outside the gene matches: 11. The CDR3 length is 16 residues. The CDR3 protein is CASSNRDRGDGETQYF. As DNA, the CDR3 is TGTGCCAGCAGCAACCGCGACAGGGGGGACGGAGAGACCCAGTACTTC.

The chain couples TRBV27 to TRBJ2-1, with D possibly matching TRBD1 (6 bases). This CDR3 region has 14 residues. V lost 0 bases and J 16 bases, leaving 19 bases between the germline ends. Germline CDR1 is MNHEY and CDR2 is SMNVEV (reference sequence). CDR3 nucleotide sequence: TGTGCCAGCAGTTTATCGGGGCCCGGGGACACCCTTTTCTTC. This translates into CASSLSGPGDTLFF.

The chain employs TRBV7-9 and TRBJ1-2; no firm D call. V dropped 7 bases and J dropped 6 bases, with 21 bases sitting between them. The CDR3 has 15 residues. The germline V gene encodes CDR1 SEHNR and CDR2 FQNEAQ (reference sequence). The CDR3 DNA is TGTGCCAGCACCCGATTATTTACGGATTTGGATGGCTACACCTTC. Its protein is CASTRLFTDLDGYTF. The full variable domain, rest sourced from reference TRBV7-9 and TRBJ1-2, is DTGVSQNPRHKITKRGQNVTFRCDPISEHNRLYWYRQTLGQGPEFLTYFQNEAQLEKSRLLSDRFSAERPKGSFSTLEIQRTEQGDSAMYLCASTRLFTDLDGYTFGSGTRLTVV.

The rearrangement joins TRBV10-1 to TRBJ1-1; 7 bases map to TRBD1. V shed 0 bases and J 5 bases; nucleotides not matched to a gene: 6. This CDR3 has 15 amino acids. Germline values: CDR1 WNHNN, CDR2 SYGVQD (reference sequence). In nucleotides, the CDR3 is TGCGCCAGCAGTGAGTCGCGGACAGGCGGGACTGAAGCTTTCTTT. Protein: CASSESRTGGTEAFF.

The genes are TRBV5-1 and TRBJ2-7; D is possibly TRBD1 or TRBD2 (7 bases each). Trimming stripped 4 bases from V and 5 bases from J, with 22 bases between. CDR1 is SGHRS and CDR2 is YFSETQ in the germline V gene. There are 16 residues in the CDR3. CDR3 DNA sequence: TGCGCCAGCAGCCTAGACAGGGACTACCTTCAGAACGAGCAGTACTTC. Amino acid sequence: CASSLDRDYLQNEQYF.

The chain joins TRBV4-1 to TRBJ2-5, with 7 bases fitting TRBD2. This CDR3 has 14 amino acids. V shed 5 bases, J shed 4 bases, and the junction held 7 bases outside the gene matches. Germline values: CDR1 MGHRA, CDR2 YSYEKL. In nucleotides, the CDR3 is TGCGCCAGCAGCTATCTGGGGGGGAGAGAGACCCAGTACTTC. Amino acids: CASSYLGGRETQYF.

The chain is built from TRBV2 and TRBJ2-1, with 10 bases matching TRBD1. V shed 3 bases and J 4 bases; nucleotides not matched to a gene: 3. The CDR3 runs to 15 residues. Per the germline V gene, CDR1 is SNHLY and CDR2 is FYNNEI. CDR3 region: CASSDLGQGYNEQFF. Written as DNA, the CDR3 is TGTGCCAGCAGTGACCTGGGACAGGGGTACAATGAGCAGTTCTTC.

Worth noting for this clone: Additional DNA sequences in this sample encode the identical CDR3. The gene calls are TRBV4-3 and TRBJ2-1; 11 bases agree with TRBD2. The CDR3 has 17 residues. Germline loops: CDR1 LGHNA, CDR2 YSLEER. The V and J ends lost 0 bases and 2 bases, in that order; junction bases with no gene match: 3. CDR3 residues: CASSQDLAGGPYNEQFF. The DNA for the CDR3 is TGCGCCAGCAGCCAAGATTTAGCGGGAGGGCCCTACAATGAGCAGTTCTTC.

The chain links TRBV11-2 to TRBJ2-7; possibly TRBD1 or TRBD2 for D (7 bases each). Germline V gene data show CDR1 as SGHAT and CDR2 as FQNNGV. Trimming stripped 3 bases from V and 2 bases from J, with 11 bases between. The CDR3 contains 14 residues. CDR3 region: CASSFRGGTYEQYF. CDR3 DNA: TGTGCCAGCAGCTTCAGGGGGGGAACCTACGAGCAGTACTTC.